This T cell receptor (beta chain) was captured by sequencing in a study of blood T cell repertoires in COVID-19. Study as a whole: The origin of the acute and convalescent COVID-19 samples was the United States, Italy and Spain.

This table comes from immunoSEQ multiplex PCR, and its TCRdb copy is limited to in-frame clones, with some not included. The sample carries 300,000 or so clones, roughly 85% recorded once. The V end was cut by 6 bases, the J end by 2 bases, with 15 bases between. This CDR3 has 15 residues. Germline loops: CDR1 KGHDR, CDR2 SFDVKD. This chain connects TRBV24-1 to TRBJ1-2, with D perhaps matching TRBD1 (6 bases). Sequenced material: PBMCs or T cells enriched from blood (not recorded which). The TCR sequence derives from a woman in her 40s with acute COVID-19. CDR3 protein: CATSKASRGNYGYTF. The CDR3 nucleotides read TGTGCCACCAGTAAGGCCAGCAGGGGCAACTATGGCTACACCTTC.